This T cell receptor (beta chain) originates from a study of shared clonotypes between healthy human individuals. The CDR3 totals 15 residues. Trimming removed 5 bases from V and 0 bases from J, with 10 bases in between. CDR1 is LNHDA and CDR2 is SQIVND in the germline V gene (reference sequence). Each cell subset's genomic DNA was divided evenly among several immunoSEQ plates. For sorted subsets, 150 to 200 ng DNA per replicate equaled 33,000 or so T cell genomes. Generated by immunoSEQ multiplex PCR, the TCRdb table keeps only in-frame clones and is missing some. The sample consists of hundreds of thousands of clones, 74% of them appearing once. A remark on this clone: Its matching antigen is unknown.

Findings and caveats of the study: The four-donor shared clonotypes exceeded non-shared clonotypes in generation probability, with non-shared ones scoring lower.

The chain carries TRBV19 and TRBJ1-4; no clear D gene. The TCR sequence derives from a woman aged 25 to 39 in good health. The sequenced material came from memory CD4+ T cells sorted from blood. The subset: CD45RA-negative fraction. The CDR3 coding sequence is TGTGCCAGTAGTCCCCAGACCGCAACTAATGAAAAACTGTTTTTT. The encoded protein is CASSPQTATNEKLFF.